This TCR beta chain was recorded in a study of cytomegalovirus exposure and HLA in healthy donors. Clones were read by immunoSEQ multiplex PCR, and TCRdb kept only the in-frame ones, dropping some. This table has around 260,000 clones, less than 95% appearing once. The length of the CDR3 is 15 residues. V was cut by 5 bases and J by 1 base, with 14 bases left in between. CDR1 and CDR2 (germline): SGHAT, FQDESV (reference sequence). This clonotype was sampled from a woman younger than 45 in good health and CMV-seronegative. Sequencing was carried out using PBMCs. The chain employs TRBV11-1 and TRBJ1-1, with D possibly matching TRBD1 (5 bases). Here the CDR3 DNA reads TGTGCCAGCAGCGCCCATGACAGAACGAACACTGAAGCTTTCTTT. It specifies CASSAHDRTNTEAFF. Looking up the rest from reference TRBV11-1 and TRBJ1-1 gives the full variable domain: EAEVAQSPRYKITEKSQAVAFWCDPISGHATLYWYRQILGQGPELLVQFQDESVVDDSQLPKDRFSAERLKGVDSTLKIQPAELGDSAMYLCASSAHDRTNTEAFFGQGTRLTVV.